These 8 T cell receptor beta chains share one sample of origin, sequenced in a study of T cells in Graves' hyperthyroidism and ophthalmopathy. RNA transcripts gave rise to amplified TCR beta CDR3 regions. HTBI primers were the set used in a first-round RT-PCR of the TCR CDR3. TCRdb reanalysed the multiplex PCR reads using MiXCR and keeps one entry per CDR3 protein. The table has around 190,000 distinct CDR3 sequences, about 17% seen once. The sequenced sample was blood. These receptors were obtained from a woman between 45 and 65 years old with Graves' hyperthyroidism.

This clonotype showed up just once. The rearrangement links TRBV12-3 or TRBV12-4 to TRBJ1-1; the D gene is possibly TRBD1 (5 bases). Trimming removed 4 bases from V and 1 base from J, with 19 bases in between. CDR3 length equals 17 residues. The CDR3 loop reads CASSSKVHVGQNTEAFF. For the CDR3, the DNA is TGTGCCAGCAGTTCAAAAGTTCACGTGGGGCAGAACACTGAAGCTTTCTTT.

There are many counts of this clonotype. The CDR3 coding sequence is TGTGCCAGTAGTATAACCCCGAGGGGGGGCGGACAGCCCCAGCATTTT. Translation: CASSITPRGGGQPQHF. The chain recombines TRBV19 with TRBJ1-5; a weak D match, TRBD1 (6 bases). With 2 bases removed from V and 7 bases from J, the gap between germline ends came to 18 bases. CDR1 is LNHDA, CDR2 SQIVND, per germline (reference sequence). The CDR3 contains 16 residues.

The J gene is TRBJ1-1, the V gene TRBV28; D possibly corresponds to TRBD1 (5 bases). CDR3 length equals 16 residues. V shed 3 bases and J shed 1 base, with 15 bases lying between them. Germline-derived CDR1 and CDR2 are MDHEN and SYDVKM. The CDR3 reads CASSFGAHSSNTEAFF. The CDR3 DNA reads as TGTGCCAGCAGTTTTGGGGCTCACAGTTCGAACACTGAAGCTTTCTTT. The full variable domain, completed using reference TRBV28 and TRBJ1-1, is DVKVTQSSRYLVKRTGEKVFLECVQDMDHENMFWYRQDPGLGLRLIYFSYDVKMKEKGDIPEGYSVSREKKERFSLILESASTNQTSMYLCASSFGAHSSNTEAFFGQGTRLTVV.

This clonotype was counted ten times or more. V usage is TRBV7-3 and J usage is TRBJ1-1; the match to TRBD1 covers 8 bases. Germline values: CDR1 SGHTA, CDR2 FQGTGA. V lost 5 bases to trimming and J lost 1 base; unmatched junction nucleotides: 0. This CDR3 has 13 amino acids. In DNA, the CDR3 is TGTGCCAGCAGCCAGGGGGCGAACACTGAAGCTTTCTTT. It codes for CASSQGANTEAFF.

Concerning this clonotype: Being one base from a much bigger clone, this may be a read error. The chain carries TRBV15 and TRBJ2-7; D is perhaps TRBD1 (6 bases). Trimming left V 4 bases short and J 3 bases short, with 10 bases between. In germline, CDR1 is LNHNV, CDR2 YYDKDF (reference sequence). There are 13 residues in the CDR3. Written as DNA, the CDR3 is TGTGCCACCAGCAAAGAAGGGGGCTACGAGCAGTACTTC. This translates into CATSKEGGYEQYF.

The chain links TRBV6-6 to TRBJ2-1; 9 bases match TRBD1. The germline V gene has CDR1 MNHNY and CDR2 SVGAGI (reference sequence). This CDR3 is 14 amino acids long. The J segment lost 9 bases and the V segment lost 2 bases, leaving 5 bases of the junction unmatched. Here the CDR3 DNA reads TGTGCCAGCAGTTACACCACAGGGGGCGGTGAGCAGTTCTTC. Its translation is CASSYTTGGGEQFF.

The rearrangement joins TRBV11-1 to TRBJ2-7; the match to TRBD1 covers 12 bases. The CDR3 has 14 amino acids. With 6 bases clipped from V and 5 bases from J, the junction kept 5 bases outside the gene matches. From germline, CDR1 is SGHAT and CDR2 FQDESV (reference sequence). DNA for the CDR3: TGTGCCAGCAGGGGGACAGGGGGCAACGACGAGCAGTACTTC. Its translation: CASRGTGGNDEQYF.

This clonotype was found many times. The chain combines TRBV27 with TRBJ2-1; TRBD1 might be the D (6 bases). V lost 6 bases and J lost 7, with 13 bases in between. Germline V gives CDR1 MNHEY, CDR2 SMNVEV (reference sequence). The CDR3 has 13 amino acids. The CDR3 spells CASSRITGNEQFF. The CDR3 DNA sequence: TGTGCCAGCAGCCGAATTACAGGGAATGAGCAGTTCTTC.